The 8 T cell receptor beta chains below all came from one sample that was sequenced in a study of T cell responses to AZD1222 COVID-19 vaccine. Repertoires were generated with immunoSEQ multiplex PCR, while TCRdb's copy carries only in-frame clones and drops some. The sample lists more than 150,000 clones, roughly 92% occurring once. Specimen: peripheral blood, collected on day 0 of AZD1222 vaccination. Receptors originate from an adult in good health.

This CDR3 is CASSSTGNTEAFF. Here the CDR3 DNA reads TGCGCCAGCAGCTCGACAGGGAACACTGAAGCTTTCTTT. V usage is TRBV5-1 and J usage is TRBJ1-1, with a weak D call TRBD1 (6 bases). V lost 3 bases and J lost 1, with 7 bases in between. CDR3 length: 13 residues. Per germline, CDR1 SGHRS and CDR2 YFSETQ.

The CDR3, as DNA: TGTGCCAGCAGCTCGCAGTCCACTGAAGCTTTCTTT. Translated: CASSSQSTEAFF. The chain joins TRBV7-9 to TRBJ1-1; D unclear. This CDR3 is 12 amino acids long. The germline V and J ends were trimmed by 4 bases and 4 bases, with 7 bases remaining between them. Germline CDR1 is SEHNR and CDR2 is FQNEAQ (reference sequence). Supplemented by reference TRBV7-9 and TRBJ1-1, the full variable domain reads DTGVSQNPRHKITKRGQNVTFRCDPISEHNRLYWYRQTLGQGPEFLTYFQNEAQLEKSRLLSDRFSAERPKGSFSTLEIQRTEQGDSAMYLCASSSQSTEAFFGQGTRLTVV.

This clone occurred once. The V and J genes are TRBV19 and TRBJ1-2; D is undetermined. The length of the CDR3 is 14 residues. The V end lost 3 bases, the J end lost 6 bases, and 14 bases lay between the germline ends. Germline loops: CDR1 LNHDA, CDR2 SQIVND (reference sequence). CDR3 protein: CASSMPGSLHGYTF. Written as DNA, the CDR3 is TGTGCCAGTAGTATGCCGGGCAGCCTCCATGGCTACACCTTC.

The rearrangement uses TRBV10-3 and TRBJ1-2, with 10 bases identical to TRBD1. The junction had 8 bases not matched to a gene; V was cut back by 3 bases and J by 4 bases. Germline V gene lookup returns CDR1 ENHRY and CDR2 SYGVKD. The CDR3 sequence is 16 residues long. The CDR3: CAISDPEGQGLYGYTF. CDR3 in DNA: TGTGCCATCAGTGACCCCGAGGGACAGGGGCTCTATGGCTACACCTTC.

The V gene is TRBV6-2 or TRBV6-3, the J gene TRBJ2-4; D possibly corresponds to TRBD1 (5 bases). V was shortened by 6 bases and J by 0 bases, with 12 bases between the two germline ends. The germline gives CDR1 MNHEY, CDR2 SVGEGT. This CDR3 is 15 amino acids long. CDR3 sequence: CASSPRQLAKNIQYF. CDR3 in DNA: TGTGCCAGCAGCCCCCGACAGTTAGCCAAAAACATTCAGTACTTC.

The V gene is TRBV27, the J gene TRBJ2-1; D gene unclear. The V gene's germline CDR1 is MNHEY and CDR2 SMNVEV (reference sequence). This CDR3 is built from 13 residues. V lost 5 bases and J lost 4, with 9 bases in between. The CDR3 here is CASSPGAYNEQFF. As DNA, the CDR3 is TGTGCCAGCAGTCCCGGAGCATACAATGAGCAGTTCTTC.

The chain carries TRBV7-2 and TRBJ2-7, with 10 bases fitting TRBD1. V shed 5 bases, J shed 6 bases, and the junction held 13 bases outside the gene matches. The CDR3 is 16 amino acids. CDR1 and CDR2 from the germline V gene are SGHTA and FQGNSA. The CDR3 DNA sequence: TGTGCCAGCAGCGACGCGGGGACAGGGGACTCTGGCGAGCAGTACGTC. It specifies CASSDAGTGDSGEQYV.

The V and J genes are TRBV12-3 or TRBV12-4 and TRBJ1-1; D remains unclear. CDR3 size: 11 residues. V was trimmed by 3 bases and J by 7 bases, leaving 6 bases between them. The CDR3, as DNA: TGTGCCAGCAGTTTGGCGGTTGAAGCTTTCTTT. It is translated as CASSLAVEAFF.